This T cell receptor (beta chain) was sequenced during a study of T cells in Graves' hyperthyroidism and ophthalmopathy. Regions amplified from RNA transcripts were the TCR beta CDR3 regions. HTBI primers were employed in a first-round RT-PCR of the TCR CDR3. TCRdb ran MiXCR on the multiplex PCR reads and lists one entry per CDR3 protein. The table includes about 560,000 distinct CDR3 sequences, approximately 16% detected once. Germline CDR1 reads DFQATT; CDR2 reads SNEGSKA (reference sequence). The V gene lost 4 bases and the J gene lost 6 bases, with 25 bases spanning the gap. The CDR3 has 16 amino acids. Thyroid ultrasound and orbital computed tomography, with clinical symptoms and serum thyroxine and TRAb, informed diagnoses. This clonotype was seen at least ten times. The antigen is not known. Findings and limits, study-wide: Through a model of 13 V-J features, ophthalmopathy was separated from stable hyperthyroidism. The blood repertoire included most of the expanded thyroid clonotypes above 0.001.

Input material: blood. The chain couples TRBV20-1 to TRBJ2-7; weak D call: TRBD2 (5 bases). The source is a young woman with Graves' hyperthyroidism. CDR3 in DNA: TGCAGTGCTATCCCCGAGGAGGTCCGAGGGTCGGCCGAGCAGTACTTC. Translated, it gives CSAIPEEVRGSAEQYF.